The T cell receptor beta chain under discussion was sequenced for a study of chemoradiotherapy in HPV16-positive cancers. Sequencing used immunoSEQ multiplex PCR; TCRdb keeps in-frame clones, though not all of them. This sample has over 20,000 clones, with just under 75% found just once. Worth noting for this clone: What it recognizes is unknown. An end of the junction differs from the germline gene, which may be a read error. Other nucleotide sequences in the sample specify the same CDR3.

Study-wide results and limits: Better recurrence-free survival went with HPV-responsive T-cell expansion in HPV16-positive patients. Functional assays defining HPV-specific T cells used only two HPV16-positive patients. Candidate HPV-specific clones and E7-related TCR motifs grew in tumor during treatment.

This CDR3 is built from 18 residues. CDR1 and CDR2 (germline): MGHRA, YSYEKL. This clonotype was obtained from a human donor with HPV-associated anogenital cancer. The rearrangement links TRBV4-1 to TRBJ1-1, with 8 bases matching TRBD1. The specimen was collected from a patient who underwent chemoradiotherapy. The CDR3 is CASSHTTAYDRGGTEAFF. The CDR3 nucleotides read TGCGCCAGCAGCCACACAACTGCCTACGACAGGGGAGGGACTGAGGCTTTCTTT.